This T cell receptor beta chain was sequenced in a study of blood T cell repertoires in COVID-19. Whole-study context: Sites across the United States, Italy and Spain contributed samples from acute and convalescent COVID-19. T cells, B-cell-depleted T cells, or PBMCs supplied cDNA or gDNA.

As originally analysed: For nucleated cells, counts were estimated from reference gene primer amplification. Measured with immunoSEQ multiplex PCR; TCRdb has only the in-frame clones, and not every one. Clone size and V and J calls were adopted from that table, with D and trimming inferred from the DNA. The sample carries roughly 110,000 clones, around 84% recorded once. V was cut by 4 bases and J by 1 base, with 11 bases left in between. The CDR3 has 14 residues. Germline-derived CDR1 and CDR2 are LNHDA and SQIVND (reference sequence). The sample holds one count of this clone. Specimen: peripheral blood. V and J are TRBV19 and TRBJ2-7, with D tentatively TRBD2 (6 bases). The clonotype was recovered from a woman aged 40 to 50 with acute or convalescent COVID-19. CDR3 DNA: TGTGCCAGTAGTACCGCAGGAGGGTCCTACGAGCAGTACTTC. It translates to CASSTAGGSYEQYF.